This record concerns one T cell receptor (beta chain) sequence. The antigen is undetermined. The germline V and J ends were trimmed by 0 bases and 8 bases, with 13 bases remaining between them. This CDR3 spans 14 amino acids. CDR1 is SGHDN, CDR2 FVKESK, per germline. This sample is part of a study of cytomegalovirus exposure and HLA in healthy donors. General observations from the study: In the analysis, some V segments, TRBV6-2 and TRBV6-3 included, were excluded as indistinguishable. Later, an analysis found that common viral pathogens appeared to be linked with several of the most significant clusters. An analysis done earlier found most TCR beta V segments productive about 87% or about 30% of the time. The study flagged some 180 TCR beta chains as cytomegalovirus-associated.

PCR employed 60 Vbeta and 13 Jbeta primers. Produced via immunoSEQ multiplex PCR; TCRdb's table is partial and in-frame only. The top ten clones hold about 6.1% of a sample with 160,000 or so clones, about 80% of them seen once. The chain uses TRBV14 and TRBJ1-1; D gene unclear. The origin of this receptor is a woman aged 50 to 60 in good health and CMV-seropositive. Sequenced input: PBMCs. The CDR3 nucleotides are TGTGCCAGCAGCCAAGAGGCGAGAAGGAGCGAAGCTTTCTTT. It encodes CASSQEARRSEAFF.